This T cell receptor beta chain was found in a study of vaccination effects on CD4 cells after COVID-19 (dated by TCRdb to the early 2020s). In the study overall: In the ViraFEST assay, PBMC were stimulated with viral peptide pools, and antigen-specific CD4+ T cell clonotypes were then identified by expansion using TCR sequencing. A total of 9 to 11 COVID-19 convalescent patients and a handful of SARS-CoV-2-naive healthy vaccine recipients were included in the full study. Across the study, the median time from the second dose to post-vaccine sampling was 72 days (range 14 to 241). SARS-CoV-2 spike-specific CD4+ TCR repertoires from before and after mRNA vaccination were compared in COVID-19 convalescent patients and in infection-naive vaccine recipients. In the study, cultures from other donors were sequenced using the Oncomine TCR Beta short-read assay on an Illumina iSeq 100. Approximately 2 million PBMC per well were cultured in IMDM with about 5.4% human AB serum, 8 to 10 IU/ml IL-2 and gentamicin, plus 10 ug/ml peptides. After vaccination, three convalescent patients were sampled both early (day +14) and late (day +241, +227, +161 respectively). Overall study results and their limits: Only a small number of convalescent patients were included, and no early post-infection timepoints were available, which limited the study. Clones induced by infection and clones induced by vaccination both contracted markedly at late timepoints after vaccination, which fits with T cell responses waning over time. For convalescent patients, new clones induced by the vaccine made up most of the post-vaccine spike-reactive repertoire, and these new clones were largely distinct from the clones induced by infection.

After more than 9 days of culture, CD4+ T cells were isolated with the EasySep CD4+ T cell isolation kit. Convalescent patients had PCR-confirmed SARS-CoV-2 infection between March and December 2020, before Alpha, Beta and Delta variants emerged in the United States. Each participant got two doses of an mRNA SARS-CoV-2 vaccine, either BNT162b2 or mRNA-1273. Half of the culture medium was replaced with fresh IL-2-containing medium on days 3 and 7. Unless noted otherwise, every peptide stimulation condition was grown in triplicate wells. Using Ficoll-Paque Plus gradient centrifugation, PBMC were separated from whole blood and then either used fresh or cryopreserved at -140C. Genomic DNA was extracted from cultured CD4+ T cells with the QIAamp micro DNA kit. Receptors were amplified or captured by the immunoSEQ multiplex PCR assay. DNA from the cultured and isolated CD4+ T cells underwent TCR beta CDR3 sequencing. The authors' pipeline ran thus. The analysis removed non-productive TCR sequences, trimmed reads to the CDR3 region, and retained only CDR3s that were 7 or more amino acids long. Antigen-specific clonotypes were identified with the MANAFEST web app by comparing expansion in peptide wells against reference cultures. For clones to be considered positive, expansion at FDR<0.05 versus reference and all other wells, an odds ratio above 5, and a frequency above 0.1% in two replicate wells were required. Cross-reactive clonotypes were defined as significantly expanded in SARS-CoV-2 spike wells and in at least one common cold coronavirus spike condition. Levenshtein distance calculated with the stringdist R package was used to assess CDR3 similarity, and unrooted trees were constructed with ape in R 3.6.1. Sourced from immuneACCESS, this table was stored by TCRdb with only in-frame sequences that have V and J called. A share of the clones is absent; for the studies checked, an unresolved V gene accounts for under half, and the remainder has no known explanation. V, J and clone size were drawn from that table, and D and trimming were deduced from the DNA. The table for this sample lists 40,000 to 45,000 clones; 76% of them were counted only once. The top ten hold 3.6% of the sample.

This clone was seen a few times. It has no known antigen specificity. It has no much larger one-base neighbor in the sample; base qualities were not kept. This specimen consisted of CD4+ T cells from PBMCs cultured without peptide, obtained after COVID-19 vaccination. The TCR sequence derives from a human donor who had a prior SARS-CoV-2 infection.

The CDR3 sequence is CASSARGYTPSEQFF. The nucleotide sequence is given as TGTGCCAGCAGCGCCCGTGGGTACACGCCATCCGAGCAGTTCTTC. In this chain, TRBV7-3 is recombined with TRBJ2-1; there is no confident call for the D gene. According to the germline V gene, CDR1 reads SGHTA and CDR2 reads FQGTGA. From its cysteine to its phenylalanine, the CDR3 spans 15 amino acids. Only the CDR3 region is kept as DNA, spanning 45 bases read in frame from base 1. V drops 5 bases and J drops 10 bases, leaving 21 bases in between. The entire variable domain, with the stretches around the CDR3 drawn from the reference TRBV7-3 and TRBJ2-1 proteins, is GAGVSQTPSNKVTEKGKYVELRCDPISGHTALYWYRQSLGQGPEFLIYFQGTGAADDSGLPNDRFFAVRPEGSVSTLKIQRTERGDSAVYLCASSARGYTPSEQFFGPGTRLTVL.